This TCR beta chain was sequenced during a study of T-cell reconstitution after alpha-beta-depleted transplantation in children. The sample holds many counts of this clonotype. Unique molecular identifiers were used to barcode this TCRbeta library. One entry per CDR3 protein results from TCRdb running MiXCR on the PCR reads. The top ten hold approximately 7.9% of the sample, which has roughly 120,000 distinct CDR3 sequences, around a tenth seen once. The germline CDR1 and CDR2 sequences are MNHNS and SASEGT. The CDR3 is made up of 17 amino acids. V shed 0 bases and J 1 base; nucleotides not matched to a gene: 4.

The chain recombines TRBV6-1 with TRBJ2-1, with 9 bases fitting TRBD2. Sequences were derived from PBMCs from the stem cell graft donor, sampled from the stem cell graft. This receptor was obtained from a human donor who donated a stem cell graft to a child with acute lymphoblastic leukemia. CDR3 region: CASSEAGAGGSYNEQFF. CDR3 coding DNA: TGTGCCAGCAGTGAAGCAGGGGCGGGAGGGTCCTACAATGAGCAGTTCTTC.